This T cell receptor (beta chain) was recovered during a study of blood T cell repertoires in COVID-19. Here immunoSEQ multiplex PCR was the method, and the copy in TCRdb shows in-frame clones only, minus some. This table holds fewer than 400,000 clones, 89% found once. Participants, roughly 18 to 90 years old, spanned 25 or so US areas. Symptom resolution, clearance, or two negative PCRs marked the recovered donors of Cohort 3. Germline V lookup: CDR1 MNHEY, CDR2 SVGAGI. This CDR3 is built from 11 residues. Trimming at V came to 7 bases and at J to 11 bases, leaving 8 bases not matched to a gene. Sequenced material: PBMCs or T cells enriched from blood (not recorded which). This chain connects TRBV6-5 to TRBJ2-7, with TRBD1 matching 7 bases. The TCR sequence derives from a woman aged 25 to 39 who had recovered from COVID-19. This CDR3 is CASTQGVEEYF. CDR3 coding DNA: TGTGCCAGCACCCAGGGGGTCGAAGAGTACTTC.